The rows below give T cell receptor beta chains drawn from one sample of a study of blood T cell repertoires in COVID-19. Measured with immunoSEQ multiplex PCR; TCRdb has only the in-frame clones, and not every one. The table includes roughly 250,000 clones, approximately 84% detected once. The sequencing sample was made of peripheral blood. These receptors were collected from a man in his fifties or sixties with acute or convalescent COVID-19. The CDR3 runs from the conserved cysteine through the conserved F or W. Clone size is given for some rows only: seen once, a few or many times, or a class if the clone is expanded.

v_gene: TRBV4-1; abundance: .; j_gene: TRBJ1-5; CDR3aa: CASAETGTPNQPQHF
v_gene: TRBV30; abundance: .; j_gene: TRBJ2-1; CDR3aa: CAWSWLAGNEQFF
v_gene: TRBV19; abundance: .; j_gene: TRBJ1-6; CDR3aa: CASSSTGSWSPLHF
v_gene: TRBV9; abundance: .; j_gene: TRBJ1-5; CDR3aa: CASSVTGREGPQHF
v_gene: TRBV18; abundance: .; j_gene: TRBJ1-3; CDR3aa: CASSAGQTSGNTIYF
v_gene: TRBV27; abundance: .; j_gene: TRBJ1-1; CDR3aa: CASSLLGGNTEAFF
v_gene: TRBV12-3/TRBV12-4; abundance: .; j_gene: TRBJ2-3; CDR3aa: CASSFETDTQYF
v_gene: TRBV18; abundance: .; j_gene: TRBJ1-2; CDR3aa: CASSPPPQQGAFTVGNYGYTF
v_gene: TRBV10-3; abundance: .; j_gene: TRBJ2-5; CDR3aa: CAISESKVRQETQYF
v_gene: TRBV7-8; abundance: .; j_gene: TRBJ2-7; CDR3aa: CASSLAPKGTASYEQYF
v_gene: TRBV19; abundance: .; j_gene: TRBJ1-2; CDR3aa: CATNSRAAFYPRYTF
v_gene: TRBV11-3; abundance: .; j_gene: TRBJ2-2; CDR3aa: CASGTGTGELFF
v_gene: TRBV9; abundance: .; j_gene: TRBJ2-1; CDR3aa: CASSVVGSGSRSYNEQFF
v_gene: TRBV30; abundance: .; j_gene: TRBJ2-1; CDR3aa: CAWRKAKIRDSYNEQFF
v_gene: TRBV27; abundance: .; j_gene: TRBJ1-1; CDR3aa: CASSSSDRGLAFF
v_gene: TRBV9; abundance: .; j_gene: TRBJ2-7; CDR3aa: CASSRDRVSYEQYF
v_gene: TRBV9; abundance: .; j_gene: TRBJ2-1; CDR3aa: CASSVTGTSGSNEQFF
v_gene: TRBV25-1; abundance: .; j_gene: TRBJ1-3; CDR3aa: CASSGRGSGNTIYF
v_gene: TRBV3-1/TRBV3-2; abundance: .; j_gene: TRBJ2-4; CDR3aa: CASSQGRRGTYF
v_gene: TRBV6-4; abundance: few; j_gene: TRBJ1-1; CDR3aa: CASSEDWNTEAFF
v_gene: TRBV3-1/TRBV3-2; abundance: .; j_gene: TRBJ2-4; CDR3aa: CASSQDAGIKNIQYF
v_gene: TRBV24-1; abundance: .; j_gene: TRBJ2-5; CDR3aa: CATSDLSSRDRGWPEETQYF
v_gene: TRBV3-1/TRBV3-2; abundance: once; j_gene: TRBJ2-7; CDR3aa: CASSRGLAGKAYEQYF
v_gene: TRBV3-1/TRBV3-2; abundance: .; j_gene: TRBJ2-3; CDR3aa: CASSQGGLSGGSTDTQYF
v_gene: TRBV10-3; abundance: .; j_gene: TRBJ2-7; CDR3aa: CAISGQYEQYF
v_gene: TRBV11-2; abundance: .; j_gene: TRBJ1-1; CDR3aa: CASSSTGEFKAFF
v_gene: TRBV7-3; abundance: .; j_gene: TRBJ1-3; CDR3aa: CASSLTGAGNTIYF
v_gene: TRBV5-4; abundance: .; j_gene: TRBJ2-7; CDR3aa: CASSRTPSSYEQYF
v_gene: TRBV7-9; abundance: .; j_gene: TRBJ1-1; CDR3aa: CASSSTGTEAFF
v_gene: TRBV9; abundance: .; j_gene: TRBJ1-1; CDR3aa: CASSESKGVGTEAFF
v_gene: TRBV19; abundance: few; j_gene: TRBJ1-6; CDR3aa: CASSDRVNSPLHF
v_gene: TRBV18; abundance: .; j_gene: TRBJ1-1; CDR3aa: CASSRGDRRNTEAFF
v_gene: TRBV7-9; abundance: .; j_gene: TRBJ1-5; CDR3aa: CASSRDRQDQPQHF
v_gene: TRBV6-6; abundance: .; j_gene: TRBJ1-5; CDR3aa: CASASRGVHQPQHF
v_gene: TRBV6-5; abundance: .; j_gene: TRBJ2-1; CDR3aa: CASSSGTFYNEQFF
v_gene: TRBV9; abundance: .; j_gene: TRBJ2-7; CDR3aa: CASSVTTGTYEQYF
v_gene: TRBV9; abundance: few; j_gene: TRBJ2-5; CDR3aa: CASSRAGGRGETQYF
v_gene: TRBV11-3; abundance: .; j_gene: TRBJ2-1; CDR3aa: CASSLGTPVYNEQFF
v_gene: TRBV7-6; abundance: few; j_gene: TRBJ2-7; CDR3aa: CASSLASDISYEQYF
v_gene: TRBV2; abundance: once; j_gene: TRBJ2-2; CDR3aa: CASGTGSSYTGELFF
v_gene: TRBV6-5; abundance: few; j_gene: TRBJ2-5; CDR3aa: CASSHGVHETQYF
v_gene: TRBV4-2; abundance: .; j_gene: TRBJ1-4; CDR3aa: CASSRAVDEKLFF
v_gene: TRBV5-5; abundance: .; j_gene: TRBJ2-2; CDR3aa: CASSQRFGGTLTGELFF
v_gene: TRBV28; abundance: few; j_gene: TRBJ1-2; CDR3aa: CASIPHEGGRLNYGYTF
v_gene: TRBV9; abundance: .; j_gene: TRBJ1-6; CDR3aa: CASTRAVGSPLHF
v_gene: TRBV11-2; abundance: few; j_gene: TRBJ2-7; CDR3aa: CASSLRDREQYF
v_gene: TRBV19; abundance: once; j_gene: TRBJ1-2; CDR3aa: CASSSPGQGLDGYTF
v_gene: TRBV12-3/TRBV12-4; abundance: .; j_gene: TRBJ2-7; CDR3aa: CASSASGAYEQYF
v_gene: TRBV27; abundance: .; j_gene: TRBJ2-3; CDR3aa: CASSATHGLAGADTQYF
v_gene: TRBV30; abundance: .; j_gene: TRBJ2-1; CDR3aa: CAWGTSGAGEQFF
v_gene: TRBV18; abundance: .; j_gene: TRBJ2-4; CDR3aa: CASSPGTELAKNIQYF
v_gene: TRBV11-2; abundance: .; j_gene: TRBJ1-4; CDR3aa: CASSFSGQENEKLFF
v_gene: TRBV2; abundance: .; j_gene: TRBJ1-3; CDR3aa: CASSKTTGSGNTIYF
v_gene: TRBV11-2; abundance: few; j_gene: TRBJ1-6; CDR3aa: CASSLVLLGEPLHF
v_gene: TRBV27; abundance: .; j_gene: TRBJ2-7; CDR3aa: CASRPLGGYEQYF